The 10 T cell receptor beta chains in this list originate from one sample, sequenced in a study of T cell responses to AZD1222 COVID-19 vaccine. The data were produced by immunoSEQ multiplex PCR, yet TCRdb's version contains in-frame clones alone and is incomplete. Of roughly 100,000 clones listed, about nine tenths are singletons. The sequences come from peripheral blood, collected 28 days after the second AZD1222 dose. The origin of the receptors is an adult who received the AZD1222 COVID-19 vaccine.

The chain carries TRBV28 and TRBJ1-3; weak D call: TRBD1 (5 bases). Trimming shortened V by 6 bases and J by 2 bases, and 17 bases separated the two germline ends. The germline V gene encodes CDR1 MDHEN and CDR2 SYDVKM. The CDR3 covers 16 residues. As DNA, the CDR3 is TGTGCCAGCAGCTTAGGGCTCCAGGGAACTGGAAACACCATATATTTT. It yields the protein CASSLGLQGTGNTIYF.

This clone came up a few times. This rearrangement joins TRBV6-2 or TRBV6-3 to TRBJ1-2; 7 bases map to TRBD1. Trimming took 5 bases from V and 5 from J; bases not matched to a gene: 5. Germline CDR1 is MNHEY and CDR2 is SVGEGT. The CDR3 has 13 amino acids. The DNA for the CDR3 is TGTGCCAGCAGTAAGGTACAGGGGTATGGCTACACCTTC. Encoded protein: CASSKVQGYGYTF.

The chain carries TRBV3-1 (or the pseudogene TRBV3-2) and TRBJ2-7; 9 bases map to TRBD1. V trimming: 4 bases; J trimming: 2 bases; junction bases outside the gene matches: 3. The CDR3 has 14 amino acids. Germline CDR1 and CDR2: LGHDT and YNNKEL (reference sequence). The chain's CDR3 is CASSLRQGAYEQYF. DNA of the CDR3: TGTGCCAGCAGCCTCCGACAGGGGGCCTACGAGCAGTACTTC.

This chain connects TRBV15 to TRBJ2-3; 12 bases are a match to TRBD2. The CDR3 has 16 amino acids. CDR1 is LNHNV, CDR2 YYDKDF, per germline (reference sequence). With V trimmed by 1 base and J by 4 bases, 3 bases remained unmatched. The CDR3 DNA is TGTGCCACCAGCAGAGGGACTAGCGGGATATCAGATACGCAGTATTTT. It specifies CATSRGTSGISDTQYF.

The table lists this clone with a few counts. This chain joins TRBV5-4 and TRBJ2-7; possibly TRBD2 for D (6 bases). The germline V and J ends were trimmed by 2 bases and 2 bases, with 11 bases remaining between them. This CDR3 region has 14 residues. The germline V gene encodes CDR1 SGHNT and CDR2 YYREEE (reference sequence). The CDR3 reads CASSLGTSTYEQYF. CDR3 coding DNA: TGTGCCAGCAGCTTAGGGACTTCTACCTACGAGCAGTACTTC.

The rearrangement uses TRBV2 and TRBJ2-1; D possibly uses TRBD1 or TRBD2 (5 bases each). V was clipped by 4 bases and J by 9 bases, with 19 bases between them. Germline loops: CDR1 SNHLY, CDR2 FYNNEI. The CDR3 extends over 15 amino acids. The CDR3 region is CASSVVGIGGGEQFF. The CDR3 nucleotides are TGTGCCAGCAGTGTGGTGGGAATAGGTGGGGGTGAGCAGTTCTTC.

J is TRBJ1-1 and V is TRBV5-1, with D possibly TRBD1 on 5 matching bases. Germline-derived CDR1 and CDR2 are SGHRS and YFSETQ. The germline V and J ends were trimmed by 2 bases and 7 bases, with 18 bases remaining between them. The CDR3 has 15 amino acids. Here the CDR3 reads CASSFTGAYIYEAFF. The CDR3 nucleotides read TGCGCCAGCAGCTTTACCGGGGCCTACATTTATGAAGCTTTCTTT.

The rearrangement links TRBV2 to TRBJ1-3; D call uncertain. CDR1 and CDR2 from the germline V gene are SNHLY and FYNNEI. The V and J ends lost 3 bases and 4 bases respectively, with 4 bases between them. This CDR3 region has 12 residues. Here the CDR3 reads CASSERGNTIYF. The DNA for the CDR3 is TGTGCCAGCAGTGAGAGGGGAAACACCATATATTTT.

The chain carries TRBV30 and TRBJ2-7, with 9 bases identical to TRBD2. V dropped 5 bases and J dropped 3; count of bases not matched to a gene: 5. CDR1 and CDR2 (germline): GTSNPN, SVGIG (reference sequence). The CDR3 has 13 amino acids. In DNA form, the CDR3 reads TGTGCCTGGGCCGGGACTAGCATCTACGAGCAGTACTTC. Its protein is CAWAGTSIYEQYF.

V usage is TRBV5-6 and J usage is TRBJ1-1; 11 bases agree with TRBD1. Trimming at V came to 5 bases and at J to 5 bases, leaving 8 bases not matched to a gene. The CDR3 is 15 amino acids. Germline V CDR1 and CDR2: SGHDT, YYEEEE. This CDR3 is CASRGGTGGYTEAFF. The DNA of the CDR3 is TGTGCCAGCAGGGGAGGGACAGGGGGTTATACTGAAGCTTTCTTT.